This TCR beta chain was documented in a study of shared clonotypes between healthy human individuals. Study-wide findings and caveats: Across subsets, estimated richness was generally greater for naive than for memory populations. Large sequencing depth failed to make sorted-subset sequencing complete, rarefaction showed.

Within Nashville, Tennessee resided all donors, each a Caucasian adult. Each subset's genomic DNA was split evenly across several immunoSEQ plates. Profiling relied on immunoSEQ multiplex PCR, and the TCRdb table lists in-frame clones only, not all of them. The repertoire holds hundreds of thousands of clones, with approximately 97% as singletons. V lost 1 base to trimming and J lost 0 bases, with 7 bases between them. The CDR3 has 15 residues. Germline loops: CDR1 SGHTA, CDR2 FQGNSA. In regard to this clone: Its antigen remains unknown.

Sequencing used memory CD8+ T cells sorted from blood. The subset: CD45RO+ cells pooled with CCR7-negative TemRA cells. This chain joins TRBV7-2 and TRBJ2-4, with D maybe TRBD2 (6 bases). This TCR came from a young man in good health. The CDR3 nucleotides read TGTGCCAGCAGCTTAGTGGGACTAGCCAAAAACATTCAGTACTTC. This sequence encodes CASSLVGLAKNIQYF. Complete variable domain (other parts from reference TRBV7-2 and TRBJ2-4): GAGVSQSPSNKVTEKGKDVELRCDPISGHTALYWYRQSLGQGLEFLIYFQGNSAPDKSGLPSDRFSAERTGGSVSTLTIQRTQQEDSAVYLCASSLVGLAKNIQYFGAGTRLSVL.